This T cell receptor (beta chain) was documented in a study of cytotoxic CD8 clonotypes in ibrutinib-treated CLL. Turning to the study itself: Partial responses totalled about 24 and complete responses 2; after median roughly 71 months, roughly 14 remained remitted and approximately twelve progressed. Overall study results and limits: Sustained-remission and progressing patients' sampling times differed. Clonotypes that were public were uncommon, and they contracted or stayed stable on treatment.

Sequencing used immunoSEQ multiplex PCR; TCRdb keeps in-frame clones, though not all of them. The data show 30,000 to 40,000 clones, approximately 70% seen once. About this clone: Its antigen is not known.

The CDR3 is made up of 17 amino acids. Germline-derived CDR1 and CDR2 are SGHNT and YYREEE (reference sequence). V was cut by 4 bases and J by 0 bases, with 20 bases left in between. The starting material was PBMCs, obtained at disease progression, from a patient treated with ibrutinib. This TCR derives from a human donor with chronic lymphocytic leukemia. The V gene is TRBV5-4, the J gene TRBJ2-7, with a weak D call TRBD2 (6 bases). The CDR3 sequence: CASSRVGRGRSSYEQYF. For the CDR3, the DNA is TGTGCCAGCAGCAGGGTCGGGCGGGGTCGAAGCTCCTACGAGCAGTACTTC.